This T cell receptor beta chain was sequenced in a study of blood T cell repertoires in COVID-19. Study details: COVID-19 samples collected from the United States, Italy and Spain covered acute and convalescent phases.

In the original processing: Researchers report that nucleated cell counts were estimated from reference gene primer amplification. Sequenced by immunoSEQ multiplex PCR; TCRdb stores in-frame clones only, minus some. The V and J calls and the clone size are those of that table, but D and trimming were determined from the DNA. The table includes about 230,000 clones, roughly 82% detected once. The CDR3 extends over 14 amino acids. Germline lookup yields CDR1 MNHEY and CDR2 SMNVEV (reference sequence). Unmatched junction bases numbered 4, after V lost 2 bases and J lost 4 bases. The chain links TRBV27 to TRBJ2-7; 8 bases map to TRBD2. The sample consisted of peripheral blood. This TCR was sampled from a middle-aged man who had recovered from COVID-19. CDR3 nucleotides: TGTGCCAGCAGTTTACAGTCTAGCGGGTACGAGCAGTACTTC. Encoded protein: CASSLQSSGYEQYF.